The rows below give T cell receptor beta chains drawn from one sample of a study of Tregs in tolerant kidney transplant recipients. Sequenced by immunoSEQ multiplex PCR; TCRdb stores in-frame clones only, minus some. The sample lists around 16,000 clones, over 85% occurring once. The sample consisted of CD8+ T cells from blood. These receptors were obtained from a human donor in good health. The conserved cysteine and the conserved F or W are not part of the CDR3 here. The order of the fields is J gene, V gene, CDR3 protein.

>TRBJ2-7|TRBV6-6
ASSYRGLDEQY
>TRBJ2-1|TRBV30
AWSVRSDLSSYNEQF
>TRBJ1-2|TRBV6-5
ASSYTPTGGGYGYT
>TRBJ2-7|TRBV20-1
SAPNEGEQY
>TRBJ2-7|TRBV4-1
ASSQDLWTSGTYEQY
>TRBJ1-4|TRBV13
ASSHRQASNEKLF
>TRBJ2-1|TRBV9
ASSVEDNEQF
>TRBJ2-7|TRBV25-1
ASSLKYSYEQY
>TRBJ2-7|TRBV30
AWTSGGAREQY
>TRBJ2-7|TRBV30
AWAPGLGAYEQY
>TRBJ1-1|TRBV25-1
ASSPRAFAEAF
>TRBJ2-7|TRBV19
ASSITGASSYEQY
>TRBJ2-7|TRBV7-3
ASSPYEQY
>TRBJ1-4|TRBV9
ASSPSGINEKLF
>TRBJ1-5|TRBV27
ASSWTGQGVSQPQH
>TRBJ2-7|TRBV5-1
ASSPRTGSSYEQY
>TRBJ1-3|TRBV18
ASSPRAAGDSGNTIY
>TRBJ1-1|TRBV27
ASKPPRAGGAGTEAF
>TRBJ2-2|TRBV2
ASSDWTGGEAGELF
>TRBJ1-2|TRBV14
ASSASRGALGGYT
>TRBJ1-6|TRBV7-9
ASSSRVGSPLH
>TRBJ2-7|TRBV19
ASSIWLTGTGWLQY
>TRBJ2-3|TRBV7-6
ASRSLAINADTQY
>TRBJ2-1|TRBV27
ASSSTNTLNEQF
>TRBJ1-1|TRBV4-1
ASSPSGGTEAF
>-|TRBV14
ASRALSSYEQY
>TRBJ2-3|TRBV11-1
ASSLSSGPGDTQY
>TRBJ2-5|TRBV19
ARTEQY
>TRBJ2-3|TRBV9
ASRGQYGDTQY
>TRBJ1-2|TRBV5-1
ASSGDSPRYGYT
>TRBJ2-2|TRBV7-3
ASSPPRGPETGELF
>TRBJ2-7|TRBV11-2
ASSLPGPSREQY
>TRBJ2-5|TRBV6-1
ASSGNIDQETQY
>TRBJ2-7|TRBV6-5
ASSYRREQY
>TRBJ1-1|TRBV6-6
ATARGINTEAF
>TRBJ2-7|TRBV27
ASSFGGSISYEQY
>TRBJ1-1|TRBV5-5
ASSFVNRGLSEAF
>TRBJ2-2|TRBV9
ASSSGQNTGELF
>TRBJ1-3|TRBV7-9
ASSYRGNTIY
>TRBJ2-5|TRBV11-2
ASSSLYRLAELNQETQY
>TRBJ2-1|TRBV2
ASSTPLAIDNEQF
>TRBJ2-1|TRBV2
ASPSWDRTYNEQF
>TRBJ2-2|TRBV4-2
ASSPERTSGGHGELF
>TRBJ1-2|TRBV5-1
ASSLAPGRVYGYT
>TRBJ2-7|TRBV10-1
ASRGGGRAYEQY
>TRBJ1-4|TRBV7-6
ASSLATGMGEKLF
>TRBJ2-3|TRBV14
ASSQTRGGQY
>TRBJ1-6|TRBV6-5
ASSYSPPGGSSPLH
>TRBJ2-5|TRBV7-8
ASSDGTSGRETQY
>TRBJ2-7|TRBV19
ASSISPGGPYEQY